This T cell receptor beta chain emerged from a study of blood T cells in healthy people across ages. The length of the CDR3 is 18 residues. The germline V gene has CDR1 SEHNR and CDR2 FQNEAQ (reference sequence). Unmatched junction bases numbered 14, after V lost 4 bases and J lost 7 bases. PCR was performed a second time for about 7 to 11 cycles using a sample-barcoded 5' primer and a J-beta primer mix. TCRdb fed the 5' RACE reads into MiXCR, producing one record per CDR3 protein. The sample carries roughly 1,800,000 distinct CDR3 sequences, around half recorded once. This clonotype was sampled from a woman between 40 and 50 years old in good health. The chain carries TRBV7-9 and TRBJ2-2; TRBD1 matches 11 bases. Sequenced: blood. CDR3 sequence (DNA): TGTGCCAGCAGCTCCCGGACAGGGGGCGCGGATGGCAACGGGGAGCTGTTTTTT. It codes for CASSSRTGGADGNGELFF.